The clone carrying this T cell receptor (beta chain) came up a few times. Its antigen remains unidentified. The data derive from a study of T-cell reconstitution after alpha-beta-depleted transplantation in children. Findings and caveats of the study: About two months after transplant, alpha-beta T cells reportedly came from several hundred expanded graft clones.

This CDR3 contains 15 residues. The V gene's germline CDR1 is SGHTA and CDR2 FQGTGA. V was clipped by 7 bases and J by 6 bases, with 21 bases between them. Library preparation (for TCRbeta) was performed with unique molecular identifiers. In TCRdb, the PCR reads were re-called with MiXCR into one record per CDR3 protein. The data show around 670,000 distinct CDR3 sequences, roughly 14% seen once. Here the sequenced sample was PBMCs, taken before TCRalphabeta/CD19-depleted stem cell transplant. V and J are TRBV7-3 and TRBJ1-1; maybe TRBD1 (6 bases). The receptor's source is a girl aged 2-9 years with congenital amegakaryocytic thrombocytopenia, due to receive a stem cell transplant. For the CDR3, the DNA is TGTGCCAGCACCGTAGCCGGGGGGGCTATCCCTGAAGCTTTCTTT. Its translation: CASTVAGGAIPEAFF.